This TCR beta chain appears in the sequencing data of a study of T cells after yellow fever vaccination. TCRdb ran MiXCR on the 5' RACE reads and lists one entry per CDR3 protein. The sample lists approximately 250,000 distinct CDR3 sequences; roughly 4% were seen once. This CDR3 region has 13 residues. The ends were cut back, 5 bases at V and 2 bases at J, with 8 bases in the middle. Germline V CDR1 and CDR2: SGHTA, FQGNSA. This clonotype was detected ten times or more. The sample here was PBMCs, taken 15 days after the yellow fever booster vaccination. The receptor was derived from a man younger than 35 who received the YFV17D yellow fever vaccine. The chain is built from TRBV7-2 and TRBJ2-3; TRBD1 might be the D (5 bases). The CDR3 region is CASSRGHTDTQYF. The CDR3 DNA reads TGTGCCAGCAGCCGCGGACACACAGATACGCAGTATTTT. Based on the CDR3 plus reference TRBV7-2 and TRBJ2-3, the full variable domain is GAGVSQSPSNKVTEKGKDVELRCDPISGHTALYWYRQSLGQGLEFLIYFQGNSAPDKSGLPSDRFSAERTGGSVSTLTIQRTQQEDSAVYLCASSRGHTDTQYFGPGTRLTVL.